The rows below give T cell receptor beta chains drawn from one sample of a study of immune heterogeneity within non-small cell lung tumors. TCRdb re-analysed the multiplex PCR reads in MiXCR, keeping a single row per CDR3 protein. This table has approximately 29,000 distinct CDR3 sequences, about 29% appearing once. The material sequenced was lung tumor tissue. These receptor sequences come from a middle-aged man with non-small cell lung cancer. CDR3s include the opening cysteine and the closing phenylalanine or tryptophan. Fields, in order: V gene, J gene, CDR3 length, D gene, clone size, CDR3 protein, CDR3 DNA. D genes are given only for firm matches. Size is stated for part of the rows, as once, few or many counts, or as a class when the clone is expanded.

V: TRBV7-9; J: TRBJ2-3; length: 13; D: .; size: few; CDR3: CASNSLYTDTQYF; DNA: TGTGCCAGCAACAGTTTATACACAGATACGCAGTATTTT
V: TRBV20-1; J: TRBJ2-5; length: 12; D: .; size: .; CDR3: CSASGQQETQYF; DNA: TGCAGTGCTTCTGGACAGCAAGAGACCCAGTACTTC
V: TRBV2; J: TRBJ1-5; length: 14; D: .; size: many; CDR3: CASWVGLGNQPQHF; DNA: TGTGCCAGCTGGGTAGGTTTAGGCAATCAGCCCCAGCATTTT
V: TRBV10-3; J: TRBJ1-1; length: 12; D: .; size: many; CDR3: CAISGRTGEAFF; DNA: TGTGCCATCAGCGGCCGGACGGGTGAAGCTTTCTTT
V: TRBV5-1; J: TRBJ2-7; length: 14; D: TRBD1; size: many; CDR3: CASSPTGGVYEQYF; DNA: TGCGCCAGCAGTCCGACAGGGGGCGTATACGAGCAGTACTTC
V: TRBV6-1; J: TRBJ2-1; length: 14; D: .; size: .; CDR3: CASQADPVYNEQFF; DNA: TGTGCCAGCCAAGCGGACCCGGTCTACAATGAGCAGTTCTTC
V: TRBV6-1; J: TRBJ2-7; length: 11; D: .; size: few; CDR3: CASSQHYEQYF; DNA: TGTGCCAGCAGTCAGCACTACGAGCAGTACTTC
V: TRBV24-1; J: TRBJ2-1; length: 13; D: TRBD2; size: few; CDR3: CATSDVAGGEQFF; DNA: TGTGCCACCAGTGATGTAGCGGGAGGCGAGCAGTTCTTC
V: TRBV12-3/TRBV12-4; J: TRBJ1-5; length: 14; D: .; size: .; CDR3: CASRFLGGNQPQHF; DNA: TGTGCCAGCAGATTTCTTGGAGGCAATCAGCCCCAGCATTTT
V: TRBV10-2; J: TRBJ2-7; length: 15; D: .; size: few; CDR3: CASTTKVGWLVGQYF; DNA: TGCGCCAGCACCACGAAGGTTGGGTGGTTAGTAGGGCAGTACTTC
V: TRBV12-3/TRBV12-4; J: TRBJ1-1; length: 13; D: .; size: many; CDR3: CASSLLDYTEAFF; DNA: TGTGCCAGCAGTTTACTAGACTACACTGAAGCTTTCTTT
V: TRBV2; J: TRBJ1-5; length: 15; D: .; size: many; CDR3: CASSGTRRGNQPQHF; DNA: TGTGCCAGCAGTGGAACTCGGAGGGGCAATCAGCCCCAGCATTTT
V: TRBV29-1; J: TRBJ2-7; length: 14; D: TRBD1; size: .; CDR3: CSARRDRASYEQYF; DNA: TGCAGCGCCCGCCGGGACAGGGCTTCCTACGAGCAGTACTTC
V: TRBV18; J: TRBJ2-1; length: 14; D: TRBD2; size: few; CDR3: CASSVRAGGHEQFF; DNA: TGTGCCAGCTCCGTGAGGGCGGGGGGTCATGAGCAGTTCTTC
V: TRBV20-1; J: TRBJ1-6; length: 14; D: TRBD1; size: few; CDR3: CSAITTGESSPLHF; DNA: TGCAGTGCTATCACGACAGGGGAGAGTTCACCCCTCCACTTT
V: TRBV10-2; J: TRBJ2-1; length: 16; D: TRBD2; size: many; CDR3: CASSDLAGGPVNEQFF; DNA: TGCGCCAGCAGTGATCTAGCGGGAGGGCCCGTAAATGAGCAGTTCTTC
V: TRBV20-1; J: TRBJ1-6; length: 13; D: .; size: many; CDR3: CSARVQDNSPLHF; DNA: TGCAGTGCTAGAGTCCAGGATAATTCACCCCTCCACTTT
V: TRBV24-1; J: TRBJ2-3; length: 15; D: TRBD2; size: few; CDR3: CATSSWTSGADTQYF; DNA: TGTGCCACTTCGTCTTGGACTAGCGGAGCAGATACGCAGTATTTT
V: TRBV19; J: TRBJ1-5; length: 15; D: .; size: .; CDR3: CPSREGRNSNQPQHF; DNA: TGTCCCAGTAGGGAGGGGAGGAATAGCAATCAGCCCCAGCATTTT
V: TRBV6-1; J: TRBJ2-4; length: 15; D: TRBD2; size: few; CDR3: CASRLAGLAKNIQYF; DNA: TGTGCCAGCAGATTAGCGGGACTAGCCAAAAACATTCAGTACTTC
V: TRBV24-1; J: TRBJ2-1; length: 16; D: .; size: many; CDR3: CATSDLGPDSYNEQFF; DNA: TGTGCCACCAGTGATTTAGGTCCGGACTCCTACAATGAGCAGTTCTTC
V: TRBV28; J: TRBJ2-1; length: 14; D: .; size: many; CDR3: CASSSRLVLDEQFF; DNA: TGTGCCAGCAGTTCCCGACTAGTGCTAGATGAGCAGTTCTTC
V: TRBV12-3/TRBV12-4; J: TRBJ2-1; length: 12; D: .; size: many; CDR3: CASSFGGDEQFF; DNA: TGTGCCAGCAGTTTCGGCGGCGATGAGCAGTTCTTC
V: TRBV20-1; J: TRBJ2-3; length: 15; D: TRBD2; size: few; CDR3: CSALTSGSSRDTQYF; DNA: TGCAGTGCTTTGACTAGCGGGAGTAGTAGGGATACGCAGTATTTT
V: TRBV10-3; J: TRBJ1-1; length: 14; D: TRBD1; size: many; CDR3: CAIKGQGLHTEAFF; DNA: TGTGCCATCAAGGGACAGGGGTTACACACTGAAGCTTTCTTT
V: TRBV15; J: TRBJ1-3; length: 17; D: .; size: .; CDR3: CATSRDRQGLSGNTIYF; DNA: TGTGCCACCAGCAGAGATCGTCAGGGGCTCTCTGGAAACACCATATATTTT
V: TRBV6-1; J: TRBJ1-4; length: 17; D: .; size: .; CDR3: CASRDQTGGRMNEKLFF; DNA: TGTGCCAGCAGGGACCAGACGGGGGGGCGCATGAATGAAAAACTGTTTTTT
V: TRBV3-1; J: TRBJ1-6; length: 17; D: .; size: medium-sized; CDR3: CASSQGGRISYNSPLHF; DNA: TGTGCCAGCAGCCAAGGGGGCAGGATCTCCTATAATTCACCCCTCCACTTT
V: TRBV6-1; J: TRBJ2-1; length: 12; D: TRBD2; size: medium-sized; CDR3: CASSESFTSGAF; DNA: TGTGCCAGCAGTGAGAGTTTCACTAGCGGGGCATTC
V: TRBV2; J: TRBJ2-3; length: 16; D: TRBD2; size: few; CDR3: CASSGSTSGAKVTQYF; DNA: TGTGCCAGCAGTGGATCGACTAGCGGGGCGAAGGTTACGCAGTATTTT
V: TRBV3-1; J: TRBJ1-3; length: 13; D: .; size: many; CDR3: CASSRKGGNTIYF; DNA: TGTGCCAGCAGTCGGAAAGGGGGAAACACCATATATTTT
V: TRBV20-1; J: TRBJ2-7; length: 12; D: .; size: .; CDR3: CSASTSTYEQYF; DNA: TGCAGTGCATCGACCAGCACTTACGAGCAGTACTTC
V: TRBV7-9; J: TRBJ2-7; length: 15; D: TRBD1; size: few; CDR3: CASSVEGQGIYEQYF; DNA: TGTGCCAGCAGCGTCGAGGGACAGGGTATCTACGAGCAGTACTTC
V: TRBV30; J: TRBJ2-1; length: 17; D: TRBD2; size: once; CDR3: CAWRGLAGGIPYNEKFF; DNA: TGTGCCTGGAGGGGACTAGCGGGAGGGATCCCCTACAATGAGAAGTTCTTC
V: TRBV20-1; J: TRBJ2-7; length: 13; D: TRBD1; size: many; CDR3: CSATPGQATEQYF; DNA: TGCAGTGCCACCCCGGGACAGGCCACCGAGCAGTACTTC
V: TRBV5-8; J: TRBJ1-2; length: 13; D: .; size: many; CDR3: CASSFPRAGGYTF; DNA: TGTGCCAGCAGCTTTCCCAGGGCGGGCGGCTACACCTTC
V: TRBV7-3; J: TRBJ2-1; length: 15; D: .; size: few; CDR3: CASSLSGNSDNEQFF; DNA: TGTGCCAGCAGCTTAAGCGGTAACTCCGACAATGAGCAGTTCTTC
V: TRBV29-1; J: TRBJ2-1; length: 14; D: TRBD2; size: .; CDR3: CSVERAGEVNEQFF; DNA: TGCAGCGTTGAAAGGGCGGGAGAGGTCAATGAGCAGTTCTTC
V: TRBV20-1; J: TRBJ2-7; length: 14; D: .; size: many; CDR3: CSARVRGASYEQYF; DNA: TGCAGTGCTAGAGTTCGGGGGGCGTCCTACGAGCAGTACTTC
V: TRBV2; J: TRBJ2-7; length: 12; D: .; size: medium-sized; CDR3: CASSLSTIGQYF; DNA: TGTGCCAGCAGTCTCTCAACCATCGGTCAGTACTTC
V: TRBV28; J: TRBJ1-5; length: 15; D: .; size: few; CDR3: CASRGGGTGNQPQHF; DNA: TGTGCCAGCAGGGGGGGGGGGACCGGCAATCAGCCCCAGCATTTT
V: TRBV7-9; J: TRBJ1-2; length: 15; D: .; size: .; CDR3: CASSMTDRANYGYTF; DNA: TGTGCCAGCAGCATGACGGACAGAGCAAACTATGGCTACACCTTC
V: TRBV29-1; J: TRBJ2-1; length: 13; D: TRBD1; size: .; CDR3: CSVEGTGMNEQFF; DNA: TGCAGCGTTGAAGGGACAGGGATGAATGAGCAGTTCTTC
V: TRBV20-1; J: TRBJ2-3; length: 13; D: TRBD2; size: few; CDR3: CSARLAGTDTQYF; DNA: TGCAGTGCTAGACTAGCGGGAACAGATACGCAGTATTTT
V: TRBV20-1; J: TRBJ2-3; length: 17; D: .; size: few; CDR3: CSARDSPHSVNTDTQYF; DNA: TGCAGTGCTAGAGATTCCCCTCATAGCGTCAACACAGATACGCAGTATTTT
V: TRBV5-1; J: TRBJ2-2; length: 17; D: TRBD2; size: .; CDR3: CASSITSGGLNTGELFF; DNA: TGCGCCAGCAGCATCACTAGCGGAGGCTTGAACACCGGGGAGCTGTTTTTT
V: TRBV14; J: TRBJ2-7; length: 16; D: TRBD1; size: few; CDR3: CASSQVIGDRDYEQYF; DNA: TGTGCCAGCAGCCAAGTCATTGGGGACAGGGACTACGAGCAGTACTTC
V: TRBV2; J: TRBJ2-1; length: 12; D: TRBD2; size: many; CDR3: CASGLAGAGSLF; DNA: TGTGCCAGCGGTTTAGCGGGAGCTGGGTCCCTCTTC
V: TRBV10-1; J: TRBJ2-1; length: 14; D: .; size: many; CDR3: CASSPYVGNNEQFF; DNA: TGCGCCAGCAGTCCCTACGTAGGGAACAATGAGCAGTTCTTC
V: TRBV19; J: TRBJ2-2; length: 16; D: .; size: many; CDR3: CASSPQGSSNTGELFF; DNA: TGTGCCAGTAGCCCACAGGGCTCCTCAAACACCGGGGAGCTGTTTTTT
V: TRBV15; J: TRBJ2-2; length: 15; D: .; size: few; CDR3: CATSRDQGVTGELFF; DNA: TGTGCCACCAGCAGAGATCAAGGGGTCACCGGGGAGCTGTTTTTT
V: TRBV4-2; J: TRBJ2-7; length: 14; D: TRBD1; size: few; CDR3: CASSQANDRARQYF; DNA: TGTGCCAGCAGCCAAGCCAATGACAGGGCGAGGCAGTACTTC
V: TRBV12-3/TRBV12-4; J: TRBJ2-7; length: 11; D: .; size: many; CDR3: CASSLAVEQYF; DNA: TGTGCCAGCAGTTTGGCGGTTGAGCAGTACTTC
V: TRBV25-1; J: TRBJ2-2; length: 17; D: .; size: few; CDR3: CASSEWGRDLNTGELFF; DNA: TGTGCCAGCAGTGAATGGGGCAGGGACCTAAACACCGGGGAGCTGTTTTTT
V: TRBV29-1; J: TRBJ1-2; length: 12; D: .; size: .; CDR3: CSVYITNGGYTF; DNA: TGCAGCGTATATATCACCAACGGCGGCTACACCTTC
V: TRBV10-3; J: TRBJ2-2; length: 12; D: .; size: .; CDR3: CAIRGSTGELFF; DNA: TGTGCCATCAGAGGTTCCACCGGGGAGCTGTTTTTT
V: TRBV27; J: TRBJ2-7; length: 14; D: .; size: medium-sized; CDR3: CASSLGLGYYEQYF; DNA: TGTGCCAGCAGTTTGGGGCTAGGGTACTACGAGCAGTACTTC
V: TRBV20-1; J: TRBJ1-5; length: 16; D: TRBD1; size: few; CDR3: CSAREAGGFLYQPQHF; DNA: TGCAGTGCTAGAGAGGCAGGGGGCTTTTTGTATCAGCCCCAGCATTTT
V: TRBV30; J: TRBJ2-5; length: 15; D: .; size: few; CDR3: CAWSVPWVTQETQYF; DNA: TGTGCCTGGAGTGTACCGTGGGTTACCCAAGAGACCCAGTACTTC
V: TRBV10-3; J: TRBJ1-5; length: 13; D: .; size: .; CDR3: CDISDGNVQPQHF; DNA: TGTGACATCAGTGATGGGAACGTTCAGCCCCAGCATTTT